This T cell receptor beta chain was found in a study of neurological immune-mediated disorders. General study findings and limits: Multiple sclerosis was found to have the least TCR clonal expansion, below healthy controls, and HTLV-1-associated myelopathy the most. Private repertoires in all groups were suggested, as expanded clones shared no CDR3 amino acid sequences across subjects.

This clonotype was detected many times. Antigen unknown. Synthesis of cDNA was carried out by template-switch 5'RACE. The reaction used 10-nucleotide random UMIs. TCRdb re-called the 5' RACE reads with MiXCR, one entry per CDR3 protein. The sample carries 85,000 to 90,000 distinct CDR3 sequences, around 3.5% recorded once. 2 million PBMCs stored at -80 C were the source of the unsorted libraries. CDR3 size: 13 residues. The ends were cut back, 5 bases at V and 6 bases at J, with 12 bases in the middle. V usage is TRBV12-3 or TRBV12-4 and J usage is TRBJ2-3; D is unclear. The sequenced material came from PBMCs. The TCR sequence derives from a woman in her fifties or sixties with multiple sclerosis. CDR3 nucleotide sequence: TGTGCCAGCAGTCCTAACGGGCTTGATACGCAGTATTTT. As protein: CASSPNGLDTQYF.